What follows are 10 T cell receptor beta chains derived from one specimen sequenced in a study of blood T cells in healthy people across ages. Alongside a J-beta primer mix, a sample-barcoded 5' primer served in a second PCR lasting about 7 to 11 cycles. TCRdb reprocessed the 5' RACE reads with MiXCR, giving one entry per CDR3 protein. Of 660,000 or so distinct CDR3 sequences listed, roughly 50% were seen once; the top ten hold 30% to 45%. The sample taken for sequencing was blood. All receptors derive from a man aged 60 to 75 in good health.

The chain carries TRBV27 and TRBJ2-7; the D gene is possibly TRBD1 (6 bases). The CDR3 is made up of 14 amino acids. Germline CDR1 and CDR2: MNHEY and SMNVEV (reference sequence). Trimming shortened V by 4 bases and J by 2 bases, and 12 bases separated the two germline ends. As DNA, the CDR3 is TGTGCCAGCAGTTCCCGACAGGTGCCCTACGAGCAGTACTTC. Protein: CASSSRQVPYEQYF.

The chain has TRBV28 and TRBJ2-4; 8 positions match TRBD1. The germline gives CDR1 MDHEN, CDR2 SYDVKM. The CDR3 covers 15 residues. The J segment lost 6 bases and the V segment lost 6 bases, leaving 10 bases of the junction unmatched. CDR3 region: CASSLGTGPGNIQYF. As DNA, the CDR3 is TGTGCCAGCAGCCTCGGGACAGGTCCTGGAAACATTCAGTACTTC.

The gene calls are TRBV3-1 and TRBJ1-5; no clear D. This CDR3 has 14 amino acids. Germline CDR1 is LGHDT and CDR2 is YNNKEL (reference sequence). Trimming removed 3 bases from V and 2 bases from J, with 8 bases in between. CDR3 sequence reads: CASSQARGNQPQHF. The CDR3 DNA reads as TGTGCCAGCAGCCAGGCCCGGGGCAATCAGCCCCAGCATTTT.

V usage is TRBV5-1 and J usage is TRBJ1-2, with D perhaps matching TRBD1 (6 bases). There are 14 residues in the CDR3. V was pared by 0 bases and J by 4 bases, with 10 bases between. In germline, CDR1 is SGHRS, CDR2 YFSETQ. CDR3 sequence: CASSLESGAYGYTF. The CDR3 region has the DNA TGCGCCAGCAGCTTGGAGTCAGGGGCCTATGGCTACACCTTC. The complete variable domain, with remaining parts taken from reference TRBV5-1 and TRBJ1-2, reads KAGVTQTPRYLIKTRGQQVTLSCSPISGHRSVSWYQQTPGQGLQFLFEYFSETQRNKGNFPGRFSGRQFSNSRSEMNVSTLELGDSALYLCASSLESGAYGYTFGSGTRLTVV.

This clonotype was seen at least ten times. This chain uses TRBV11-2 with TRBJ2-5, with 8 positions matching TRBD1. CDR3 size: 13 residues. Trimming removed 6 bases from V and 5 bases from J; junction bases left unmatched: 5. Germline CDR1 and CDR2: SGHAT and FQNNGV. CDR3 in amino acids: CASSSGGRETQYF. The CDR3 region has the DNA TGTGCCAGCAGTTCAGGGGGCCGGGAGACCCAGTACTTC. The full variable domain, completed using reference TRBV11-2 and TRBJ2-5, is EAGVAQSPRYKIIEKRQSVAFWCNPISGHATLYWYQQILGQGPKLLIQFQNNGVVDDSQLPKDRFSAERLKGVDSTLKIQPAKLEDSAVYLCASSSGGRETQYFGPGTRLLVL.

The gene calls are TRBV6-5 and TRBJ1-6; the D is unclear. The CDR3 loop spans 14 amino acids. The V gene's germline CDR1 is MNHEY and CDR2 SVGAGI. The germline V and J ends were trimmed by 6 bases and 2 bases, with 8 bases remaining between them. The CDR3 nucleotides are TGTGCCAGCAGGAGGGTAGCCTATAATTCACCCCTCCACTTT. This translates into CASRRVAYNSPLHF.

The V and J genes are TRBV12-3 or TRBV12-4 and TRBJ2-5; 11 bases agree with TRBD2. The V and J ends lost 3 bases and 11 bases, in that order; junction bases with no gene match: 8. CDR3 length: 14 amino acids. The CDR3 region has the DNA TGTGCCAGCAGTTTTAGCGGGGGGGCACAAGAGCAGTACTTC. Amino acid sequence: CASSFSGGAQEQYF.

This clonotype was picked up one time. This chain uses TRBV5-1 with TRBJ2-1; D ambiguous. The germline V gene has CDR1 SGHRS and CDR2 YFSETQ. V lost 0 bases to trimming and J lost 0 bases, with 10 bases between them. CDR3 size: 16 residues. CDR3: CASSLDQCSSYNEQFF. CDR3 nucleotides: TGCGCCAGCAGCTTGGATCAGTGCAGCTCCTACAATGAGCAGTTCTTC.

This clonotype occurred a few times. The chain is built from TRBV20-1 and TRBJ2-3; D possibly uses TRBD1 or TRBD2 (6 bases each). The CDR3 runs to 15 residues. The V gene lost 0 bases and the J gene lost 6 bases, with 16 bases spanning the gap. CDR1 and CDR2 from the germline V gene are DFQATT and SNEGSKA (reference sequence). The CDR3 bases are TGCAGTGCTAGAGATACGTGGGGGGCGCATGATACGCAGTATTTT. Encoded protein: CSARDTWGAHDTQYF.

V usage is TRBV3-1 and J usage is TRBJ2-5, with D tentatively TRBD2 (7 bases). Germline-derived CDR1 and CDR2 are LGHDT and YNNKEL (reference sequence). V shed 4 bases and J shed 1 base, with 13 bases lying between them. CDR3 length equals 15 residues. The CDR3 is CASSRGRGSQETQYF. CDR3 nucleotide sequence: TGTGCCAGCAGCCGGGGGCGGGGGTCCCAAGAGACCCAGTACTTC.